This entry lists 18 T cell receptor beta chains sequenced from one sample in a study of blood T cell repertoires in COVID-19. The method was immunoSEQ multiplex PCR; TCRdb's version includes in-frame clones alone and lacks a portion of them. The sample yields 46,000 or so clones, 90% seen once. The sample comprised peripheral blood. The receptors were sampled from a man in his sixties or seventies with active COVID-19.

The V call is TRBV7-9, the J call TRBJ1-5, with D possibly TRBD1 on 6 matching bases. The CDR3 is 15 residues long. The germline V gene has CDR1 SEHNR and CDR2 FQNEAQ (reference sequence). Trimming left V 3 bases short and J 4 bases short, with 13 bases between. CDR3 coding DNA: TGTGCCAGCAGCTTTGAGGGGGTTGGGAATCAGCCCCAGCATTTT. Protein: CASSFEGVGNQPQHF.

CDR3 DNA: TGTGCCAGCAGCTTAGGCCAGGGGCGGGCAGATACGCAGTATTTT. Translated, it gives CASSLGQGRADTQYF. The rearrangement links TRBV7-2 to TRBJ2-3; a weak D match, TRBD1 (6 bases). The CDR3 extends over 15 amino acids. V dropped 1 base and J dropped 4 bases, with 12 bases sitting between them. Germline CDR1 reads SGHTA; CDR2 reads FQGNSA.

The V gene is TRBV18, the J gene TRBJ2-1; 14 bases align to TRBD2. V shed 4 bases, J shed 0 bases, and the junction held 8 bases outside the gene matches. The length of the CDR3 is 19 residues. Germline CDR1 KGHSH, CDR2 LQKENI. The CDR3: CASSLGLAGGTSSYNEQFF. For the CDR3, the DNA is TGTGCCAGCTCACTAGGACTAGCGGGAGGAACGAGCTCCTACAATGAGCAGTTCTTC.

The V gene is TRBV4-2, the J gene TRBJ2-7; D unresolved. Trimming took 4 bases from V and 2 from J, leaving 6 bases between them. CDR3 length equals 12 residues. The V gene's germline CDR1 is LGHNA and CDR2 YNFKEQ. This CDR3 is CASSRATYEQYF. The CDR3 DNA follows: TGTGCCAGCAGCCGCGCCACCTACGAGCAGTACTTC.

The chain links TRBV27 to TRBJ2-7, with 7 bases matching TRBD1. There are 14 residues in the CDR3. V lost 5 bases to trimming and J lost 5 bases; unmatched junction nucleotides: 9. Per the germline V gene, CDR1 is MNHEY and CDR2 is SMNVEV (reference sequence). CDR3 amino acids: CASSSTGTANEQYF. The CDR3, as DNA: TGTGCCAGCAGTAGCACCGGGACAGCCAACGAGCAGTACTTC.

The chain has TRBV5-1 and TRBJ2-5; TRBD2 matches 8 bases. V lost 3 bases and J lost 5; bases outside the gene matches: 9. The CDR3 is made up of 15 amino acids. Per germline, CDR1 SGHRS and CDR2 YFSETQ. The CDR3 reads CASSSKRGSRETQYF. The DNA for the CDR3 is TGCGCCAGCAGCTCTAAGCGGGGGAGCAGGGAGACCCAGTACTTC. Full variable domain (rest looked up from reference TRBV5-1 and TRBJ2-5): KAGVTQTPRYLIKTRGQQVTLSCSPISGHRSVSWYQQTPGQGLQFLFEYFSETQRNKGNFPGRFSGRQFSNSRSEMNVSTLELGDSALYLCASSSKRGSRETQYFGPGTRLLVL.

A remark on this clone: The junction shows a germline mismatch at one end, possibly a read error. This chain joins TRBV18 and TRBJ1-1; a possible D gene is TRBD1 (6 bases). Germline V gene data show CDR1 as KGHSH and CDR2 as LQKENI. CDR3 size: 13 residues. The CDR3 region is CASSLGTNTEAFF. The CDR3, as DNA: TGTGCCAGCTCCTTAGGGACAAACACCGAAGCTTTCTTT.

The chain has TRBV20-1 and TRBJ1-2; tentative D call: TRBD1 (5 bases). From germline, CDR1 is DFQATT and CDR2 SNEGSKA (reference sequence). V lost 3 bases and J 10 bases, leaving 18 bases between the germline ends. The CDR3 extends over 13 amino acids. CDR3 sequence: CSASYRPNHPYTF. The CDR3 DNA reads as TGCAGTGCTAGTTACAGGCCTAACCACCCCTACACCTTC.

V is TRBV19 and J is TRBJ2-6; tentatively, D is TRBD1 (6 bases). The CDR3 extends over 16 amino acids. Germline V lookup: CDR1 LNHDA, CDR2 SQIVND (reference sequence). The V end was cut by 1 base, the J end by 3 bases, with 10 bases between. The CDR3 protein is CASSIGQGYGANVLTF. In DNA, the CDR3 is TGTGCCAGTAGTATAGGGCAGGGGTATGGGGCCAACGTCCTGACTTTC. Filled out from reference TRBV19 and TRBJ2-6, the complete variable domain reads DGGITQSPKYLFRKEGQNVTLSCEQNLNHDAMYWYRQDPGQGLRLIYYSQIVNDFQKGDIAEGYSVSREKKESFPLTVTSAQKNPTAFYLCASSIGQGYGANVLTFGAGSRLTVL.

J is TRBJ1-4 and V is TRBV4-3, with D perhaps matching TRBD1 (6 bases). V gave up 0 bases and J gave up 7 bases, with 15 bases separating them. The CDR3 is 16 amino acids. CDR1 is LGHNA, CDR2 YSLEER, per germline. CDR3: CASSQDYRVRSEKLFF. The CDR3, as DNA: TGCGCCAGCAGCCAAGATTACAGGGTGAGGAGTGAAAAACTGTTTTTT.

The rearrangement joins TRBV5-1 to TRBJ2-7; possibly TRBD2 for D (5 bases). The CDR3 sequence is 16 residues long. Germline-derived CDR1 and CDR2 are SGHRS and YFSETQ. Deletions cut 4 bases from V and 0 bases from J, with 17 bases between. The chain's CDR3 is CASSLRGPPTSYEQYF. As DNA, the CDR3 is TGCGCCAGCAGCCTGCGAGGGCCGCCAACCTCCTACGAGCAGTACTTC.

The genes are TRBV7-2 and TRBJ2-3, with D possibly matching TRBD1 (5 bases). Germline assignment: CDR1 SGHTA and CDR2 FQGNSA. Trimming shortened V by 3 bases and J by 2 bases, and 12 bases separated the two germline ends. The CDR3 is 15 residues long. The CDR3 loop is CASSFRARLTDTQYF. CDR3 nucleotides: TGTGCCAGCAGCTTCAGGGCCCGCCTCACAGATACGCAGTATTTT.

The rearrangement links TRBV10-3 to TRBJ2-5, with 8 bases lining up with TRBD2. Trimming removed 8 bases from V and 5 bases from J; junction bases left unmatched: 4. The germline V gene has CDR1 ENHRY and CDR2 SYGVKD. The length of the CDR3 is 12 residues. CDR3 sequence: CAIGLATETQYF. As DNA, the CDR3 is TGTGCCATCGGACTAGCTACGGAGACCCAGTACTTC.

This chain links TRBV6-1 with TRBJ2-2, with 11 bases identical to TRBD2. V lost 2 bases and J lost 3; bases outside the gene matches: 5. The CDR3 has 17 residues. Germline lookup yields CDR1 MNHNS and CDR2 SASEGT. The CDR3 loop is CASSEYLAGGYTGELFF. The CDR3 DNA sequence: TGTGCCAGCAGTGAATATCTAGCGGGGGGATACACCGGGGAGCTGTTTTTT.

The genes are TRBV24-1 and TRBJ2-2; 11 bases map to TRBD2. Per the germline V gene, CDR1 is KGHDR and CDR2 is SFDVKD. The CDR3 is made up of 15 amino acids. V was clipped by 10 bases and J by 2 bases; unmatched bases: 5. The CDR3 DNA is TGTGCCACTTCGACTAGCGGGATTAACACCGGGGAGCTGTTTTTT. Protein sequence: CATSTSGINTGELFF.

The chain employs TRBV7-2 and TRBJ2-1; 10 nucleotides line up with TRBD2. The junction had 7 bases not matched to a gene; V was cut back by 3 bases and J by 5 bases. The CDR3 is 16 residues long. The germline CDR1 and CDR2 sequences are SGHTA and FQGNSA. In DNA form, the CDR3 reads TGTGCCAGCAGCTTCCTAGCGGGAGCCGGCCACAATGAGCAGTTCTTC. As protein: CASSFLAGAGHNEQFF.

The J gene is TRBJ1-5, the V gene TRBV2; 7 bases match TRBD1. V trimming: 8 bases; J trimming: 2 bases; junction bases outside the gene matches: 9. The CDR3 runs to 15 residues. CDR1 is SNHLY and CDR2 is FYNNEI in the germline V gene. Here the CDR3 DNA reads TGTGCCAGCGGAAGACAGGGACGGGGCAATCAGCCCCAGCATTTT. It specifies CASGRQGRGNQPQHF.

The V gene is TRBV13, the J gene TRBJ2-5; 10 bases map to TRBD1. The germline CDR1 and CDR2 sequences are PRHDT and FYEKMQ (reference sequence). Trimming cost V 2 bases and J 4 bases; bases outside gene matches: 7. CDR3 size: 16 residues. CDR3 in amino acids: CASSLWGQGLSETQYF. The CDR3 DNA reads as TGTGCCAGCAGCTTATGGGGACAGGGGCTTTCAGAGACCCAGTACTTC.